This entry describes one T cell receptor (beta chain). Its antigen is still unknown. Produced via immunoSEQ multiplex PCR; TCRdb's table is partial and in-frame only. The sample yields about 98,000 clones, 80% to 95% seen once. The data originate from a study of PD-1 blockade in classical Hodgkin lymphoma. In the study overall: Nivolumab was given intravenously to patients at 3 mg/kg every 2 weeks.

CDR3 length: 15 amino acids. The germline gives CDR1 MNHEY, CDR2 SMNVEV (reference sequence). V lost 3 bases and J lost 2, with 14 bases in between. General observations from the study: Still unresolved is the cause of the repertoire differences, which may be disease activity or prior therapy. Relapsed/refractory patients reportedly had the lowest baseline TCR diversity, below newly diagnosed patients, who were below healthy donors. Those achieving complete response showed baseline diversity like newly diagnosed patients.

No patient escaped relapse after autologous stem cell transplantation, and brentuximab vedotin exposure varied. This material consisted of peripheral blood mononuclear cells (PBMCs), taken at baseline. This chain joins TRBV27 and TRBJ2-7; tentatively, D is TRBD1 (5 bases). This receptor was identified in a human donor with classical Hodgkin lymphoma. CDR3 region: CASSLVGAPAYEQYF. In nucleotides, the CDR3 is TGTGCCAGCAGTTTGGTTGGGGCCCCGGCCTACGAGCAGTACTTC.